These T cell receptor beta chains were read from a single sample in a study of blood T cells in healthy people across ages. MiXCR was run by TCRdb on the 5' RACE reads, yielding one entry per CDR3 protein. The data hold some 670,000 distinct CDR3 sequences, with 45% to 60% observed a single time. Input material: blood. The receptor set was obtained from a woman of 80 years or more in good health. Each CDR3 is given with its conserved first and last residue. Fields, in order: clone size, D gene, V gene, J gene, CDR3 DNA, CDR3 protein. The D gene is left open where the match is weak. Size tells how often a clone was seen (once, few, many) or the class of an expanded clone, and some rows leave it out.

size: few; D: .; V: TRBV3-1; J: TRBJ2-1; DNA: TGTGCCAGCAGCCCCTCGACTTCCCCTAGTGGACGGCAGTTCTTC; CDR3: CASSPSTSPSGRQFF
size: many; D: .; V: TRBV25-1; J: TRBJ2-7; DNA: TGTGCCAGCACCGGGGATTTCAGCTCCTACGAGCAGTACTTC; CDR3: CASTGDFSSYEQYF
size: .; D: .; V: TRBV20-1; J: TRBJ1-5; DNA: TGCAGTGCTAGACTCGTAGATGGCAAACAGCCCCAGCATTTT; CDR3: CSARLVDGKQPQHF
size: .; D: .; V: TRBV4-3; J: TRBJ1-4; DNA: TGCGCCAGCAGCCAATACCCCGAGGGGAGTGAAAAACTGTTTTTT; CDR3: CASSQYPEGSEKLFF
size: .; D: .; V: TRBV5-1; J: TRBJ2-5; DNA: TGCGCCAGCAGCTTAAGTGTTCAAGGTCAAGAGACCCAGTACTTC; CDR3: CASSLSVQGQETQYF
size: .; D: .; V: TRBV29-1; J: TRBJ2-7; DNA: TGCAACGTTGAAGAAACCGTAAACGAGCAGTACTTC; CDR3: CNVEETVNEQYF
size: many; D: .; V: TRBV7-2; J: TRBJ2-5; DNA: TGTGCCAGCAGCTTAGGCCAGGTTGAGACCCAGTACTTC; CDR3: CASSLGQVETQYF
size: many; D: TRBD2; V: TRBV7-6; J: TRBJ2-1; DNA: TGTGCCAGCCGGGCGACTAGCGGGAGTTACAATGAGCAGTTCTTC; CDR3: CASRATSGSYNEQFF
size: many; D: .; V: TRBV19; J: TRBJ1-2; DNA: TGTGCCAGTAGGGACCCTGGCGGGGTCTATTATGGCTACACCTTC; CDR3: CASRDPGGVYYGYTF
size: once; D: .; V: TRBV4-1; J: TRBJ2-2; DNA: TGCGCCAGCAGCCAAGACCGATCGAACACCGGGGAGCTGTTTTTT; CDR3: CASSQDRSNTGELFF
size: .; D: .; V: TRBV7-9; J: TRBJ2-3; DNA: TGTGCCAGCAGCGTAATGGTGTCAGATGCGCAGTATTTT; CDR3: CASSVMVSDAQYF
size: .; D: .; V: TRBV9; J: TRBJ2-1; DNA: TGTGCCAGCAGCCCCTCCGGGAACCACAATGAGCAGTTCTTC; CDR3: CASSPSGNHNEQFF
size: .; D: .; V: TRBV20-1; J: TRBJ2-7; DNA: TGCAGTATCCCCCTCCGGGGTCGGTCCTACAATGAGCAGTACTTC; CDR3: CSIPLRGRSYNEQYF
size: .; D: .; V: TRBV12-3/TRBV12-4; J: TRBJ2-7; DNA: TGTGCCAGCAGTCTGCCCGGACGGCCCTACGAGCAGTACTTC; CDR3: CASSLPGRPYEQYF
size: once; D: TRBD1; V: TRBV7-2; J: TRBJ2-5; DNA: TGTGCCAGCAGCTTAGGGGGACAGACCGAAGAGACCCAGTACTTC; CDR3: CASSLGGQTEETQYF
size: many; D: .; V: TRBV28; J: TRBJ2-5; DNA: TGTGCCAGCAGTGGTCCTGGGCAGCCACAAGAGACCCAGTACTTC; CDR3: CASSGPGQPQETQYF
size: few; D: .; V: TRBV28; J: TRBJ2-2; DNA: TGTGCCACCAGAGAGGCAGATACCGGGGAGCTGTTTTTT; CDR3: CATREADTGELFF
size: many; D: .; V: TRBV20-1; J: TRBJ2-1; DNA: TGCAGTGCTATCGCCTTGTTGGGTAAACCATACAATGAGCAGTTCTTC; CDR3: CSAIALLGKPYNEQFF
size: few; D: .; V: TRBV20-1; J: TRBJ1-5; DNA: TGCAGTGCTAGAAGCAGGTCGGGGGGTCAGCCCCAGCATTTT; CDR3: CSARSRSGGQPQHF
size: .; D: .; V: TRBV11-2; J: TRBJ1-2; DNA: TGTGCCAGCAGCTCCGCTCCATGGCGAGATGGCTACACCTTC; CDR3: CASSSAPWRDGYTF
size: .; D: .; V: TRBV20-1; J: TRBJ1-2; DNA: TGCAGTGCTATTCAGGGGTATATAAATGGCTACACCTTC; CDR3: CSAIQGYINGYTF
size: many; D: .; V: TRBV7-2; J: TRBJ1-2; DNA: TGTGCCAGCAGCTTTTCCGCGACGGCTAACTATGGCTACACCTTC; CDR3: CASSFSATANYGYTF
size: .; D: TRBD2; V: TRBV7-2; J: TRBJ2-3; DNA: TGTGCCAGCAGCTTAGCACTTAGGGGACTAGCGGGAGGAGATACGCAGTATTTT; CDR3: CASSLALRGLAGGDTQYF
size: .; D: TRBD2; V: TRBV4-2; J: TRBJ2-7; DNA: TGTGCCAGCAGCCAAGATCTCAGGACTAGCAACGAGCAGTACTTC; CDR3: CASSQDLRTSNEQYF
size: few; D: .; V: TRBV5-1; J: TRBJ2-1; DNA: TGCGCCAGCAGCTTGGGTGACGGCAATGAGCAGTTCTTC; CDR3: CASSLGDGNEQFF
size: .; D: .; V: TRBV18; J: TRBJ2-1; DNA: TGTGCCAGCTCACCATCAGGGTGGGGCTCCTACAATGAGCAGTTCTTC; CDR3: CASSPSGWGSYNEQFF
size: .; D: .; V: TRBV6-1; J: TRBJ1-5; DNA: TGTGCCAGCAGTGACAGGGAGGCAGGCGATCAGCCCCAGCATTTT; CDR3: CASSDREAGDQPQHF
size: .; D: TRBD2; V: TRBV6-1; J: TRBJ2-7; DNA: TGTGCCAGCACCATACCGAAACTTCTAGCGGGAGGCTCCTACGAGCAGTACTTC; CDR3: CASTIPKLLAGGSYEQYF
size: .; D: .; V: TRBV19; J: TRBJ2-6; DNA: TGTGCCAGTACCGCGACAGGTGCCCGTCGACATGGGGCCAACGTCCTGACTTTC; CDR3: CASTATGARRHGANVLTF
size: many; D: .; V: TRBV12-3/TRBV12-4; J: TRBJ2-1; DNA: TGTGCCAGCAGCACTGAGGGTGAGCAGTTCTTC; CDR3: CASSTEGEQFF
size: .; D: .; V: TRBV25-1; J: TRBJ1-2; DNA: TGTGCCAGCAGTGAATATTCCCCGACAGATGGCTACACCTTC; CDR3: CASSEYSPTDGYTF
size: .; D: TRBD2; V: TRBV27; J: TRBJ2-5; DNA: TGTGCCAGCGACTATCTACCTCTAGCGGGGGGACTGTACCAAGAGACCCAGTACTTC; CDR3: CASDYLPLAGGLYQETQYF
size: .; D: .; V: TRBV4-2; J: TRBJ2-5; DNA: TGTGCCAGCAGCCAAGACGAGGGGGGAGAGACCCAGTACTTC; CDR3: CASSQDEGGETQYF
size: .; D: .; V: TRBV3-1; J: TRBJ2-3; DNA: TGTGCCAGCAGCCAAGATCTGACTAGTTTTCGGTATTTT; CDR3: CASSQDLTSFRYF
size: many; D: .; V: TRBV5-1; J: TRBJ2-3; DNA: TGCGCCAGCAGCGAGGACCCTCAGAGGGTGACAGATACGCAGTATTTT; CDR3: CASSEDPQRVTDTQYF
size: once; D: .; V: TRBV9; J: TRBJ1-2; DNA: TGTGCCAGCAGAGTAGGGGGGGCCCTCAACTATGGCTACACCTTC; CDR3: CASRVGGALNYGYTF
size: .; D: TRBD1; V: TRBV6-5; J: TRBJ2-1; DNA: TGTGCCAGCAGTCCAGGGGGAGTGACCGACGAGCAGTTCTTC; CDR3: CASSPGGVTDEQFF